This T cell receptor (beta chain) appears in the sequencing data of a study of blood T cell repertoires in COVID-19. Study in general: The United States, Italy and Spain were the sources of the acute and convalescent COVID-19 samples. PBMCs, B-cell-depleted T cells, or T cells provided the cDNA or gDNA that made up the material.

Original processing notes: Estimation of nucleated cell counts relied on the amplification of reference gene primers. Method: immunoSEQ multiplex PCR; TCRdb's copy keeps in-frame clones and lacks some. That table gives V, J and clone size, and the DNA gave D and trimming. The profile covers about 160,000 clones, with around 84% appearing a single time and under 4% taken by the ten largest. V was cut by 4 bases and J by 3 bases, with 16 bases left in between. CDR3 length: 16 amino acids. Per the germline V gene, CDR1 is LGHNA and CDR2 is YNFKEQ. Sequencing input: peripheral blood. The TCR was taken from a human donor with acute or convalescent COVID-19. The donor label of this sample is uncertain. This chain links TRBV4-2 with TRBJ1-5; possibly TRBD1 for D (6 bases). CDR3: CASSPAFGQLNQPQHF. CDR3 nucleotides: TGTGCCAGCAGCCCAGCTTTCGGACAGCTCAATCAGCCCCAGCATTTT.